This T cell receptor beta chain is from a study of a mutant IDH1 vaccine in newly diagnosed glioma. This CDR3 has 12 residues. Germline values: CDR1 MNHEY, CDR2 SVGAGI. With 6 bases clipped from V and 8 bases from J, the junction kept 3 bases outside the gene matches. Time point in this sample: week 47, end of study. Vaccination used 300 ug of mutant IDH1 20-mer peptide per dose, with topical imiquimod. With regard to this clone: Its specificity is unknown. The same CDR3 also results from other DNA sequences found in this sample.

Sequencing used immunoSEQ multiplex PCR; TCRdb keeps in-frame clones, though not all of them. This sample has some 50,000 clones, with less than 65% found just once. The starting material was peripheral blood mononuclear cells (PBMCs), obtained from a glioma patient whose treatment included an IDH1 peptide vaccine. This TCR was sampled from a man aged 35 to 55 with glioma. Some clones in this sample may be carry-over from other donors' samples. J is TRBJ1-2 and V is TRBV6-5; 10 bases match TRBD1. CDR3 in DNA: TGTGCCAGCAGCCGGGACAGGGGCGGCTACACCTTC. This encodes CASSRDRGGYTF.